Each of the 17 T cell receptor beta chains below was sequenced from the same sample in a study of shared clonotypes between healthy human individuals. Terminally differentiated effector memory CD45RA+ cells were excluded by CCR7 positive selection of CD45RO-negative cells. Here immunoSEQ multiplex PCR was the method, and the copy in TCRdb shows in-frame clones only, minus some. This repertoire shows nearly 2 million clones, over 85% found once; its top ten account for roughly 1.2%. Sequencing was carried out using naive CD8+ T cells sorted from blood. All receptors come from a man younger than 35 in good health.

The V call is TRBV1, the J call TRBJ2-7; TRBD1, the D gene given by the table, was not confirmed from the DNA. TRBV1 is a known pseudogene. CDR3 length: 16 amino acids. The CDR3: CTSSESRDIRSYEQYF. CDR3 DNA sequence: TGCACCAGCAGCGAGAGTCGGGACATAAGGTCCTACGAGCAGTACTTC.

The rearrangement uses TRBV6-1 and TRBJ2-7; D possibly corresponds to TRBD2 (6 bases). From germline, CDR1 is MNHNS and CDR2 SASEGT. V lost 2 bases, J lost 3 bases, and 20 bases lay in between. This CDR3 spans 17 amino acids. DNA for the CDR3: TGTGCCAGCAGTGAAATAGGGACTGGAGCGAAATACTACGAGCAGTACTTC. This translates into CASSEIGTGAKYYEQYF.

The gene calls are TRBV19 and TRBJ2-7; 13 nucleotides agree with TRBD2. V was pared by 4 bases and J by 3 bases, with 6 bases of the junction left unmatched. This CDR3 is 16 amino acids long. CDR1 is LNHDA, CDR2 SQIVND, per germline (reference sequence). CDR3 amino acids: CASSRPGLAGIYEQYF. As DNA, the CDR3 is TGTGCCAGTAGTAGACCGGGACTAGCGGGAATCTACGAGCAGTACTTC.

The genes are TRBV6-5 and TRBJ1-4; D is uncertain. V gave up 6 bases and J gave up 13 bases, with 18 bases separating them. Germline CDR1 and CDR2: MNHEY and SVGAGI. This CDR3 spans 13 amino acids. The CDR3 reads CASSLGQHGVLFF. As DNA, the CDR3 is TGTGCCAGCAGCCTGGGTCAGCACGGGGTACTGTTTTTT.

The chain has TRBV28 and TRBJ1-1; D gene unclear. The CDR3 covers 13 residues. The V and J ends lost 3 bases and 2 bases respectively, with 7 bases between them. In germline, CDR1 is MDHEN, CDR2 SYDVKM. The CDR3 DNA reads TGTGCCAGCAGTTTCCAACATAACACTGAAGCTTTCTTT. This gives the protein CASSFQHNTEAFF.

The J gene is TRBJ2-7, the V gene TRBV1; TRBD2 was called by the table and not checked on the DNA. TRBV1 is assigned pseudogene status. There are 18 residues in the CDR3. The CDR3 region has the DNA TGCACCAGCAGCCTAGCCGCAGCACACGGGACTTACCTACGAGGGCAGTACTTC. Its protein is CTSSLAAAHGTYLRGQYF.

The CDR3 region is CASSQSPGPPAEHTEAFF. In DNA form, the CDR3 reads TGTGCCAGCAGCCAGTCCCCGGGGCCCCCGGCGGAGCACACTGAAGCTTTCTTT. This rearrangement joins TRBV11-2 to TRBJ1-1, with a possible D match to TRBD1 (5 bases). The V end lost 5 bases, the J end lost 3 bases, and 25 bases lay between the germline ends. The CDR3 is made up of 18 amino acids. Germline lookup yields CDR1 SGHAT and CDR2 FQNNGV. The whole variable domain, remainder taken from reference TRBV11-2 and TRBJ1-1, is EAGVAQSPRYKIIEKRQSVAFWCNPISGHATLYWYQQILGQGPKLLIQFQNNGVVDDSQLPKDRFSAERLKGVDSTLKIQPAKLEDSAVYLCASSQSPGPPAEHTEAFFGQGTRLTVV.

CDR3 sequence (DNA): TGTGCCAGCAGTTACGGGGGGACAGAGGGCGAGACCCAGTACTTC. Translation: CASSYGGTEGETQYF. The rearrangement uses TRBV6-5 and TRBJ2-5; D possibly corresponds to TRBD1 (7 bases). The V end was cut by 2 bases, the J end by 5 bases, with 15 bases between. The CDR3 extends over 15 amino acids. The germline gives CDR1 MNHEY, CDR2 SVGAGI.

This chain links TRBV5-5 with TRBJ1-1, with D unresolved. Germline-derived CDR1 and CDR2 are SGHKS and YYEKEE (reference sequence). The CDR3 runs 14 residues. Trimming took 0 bases from V and 4 from J, leaving 10 bases between them. CDR3 in DNA: TGTGCCAGCAGCTTGGGGTTCGGAGGCACTGAAGCTTTCTTT. Translation: CASSLGFGGTEAFF. The whole variable domain, filled in from reference TRBV5-5 and TRBJ1-1, reads DAGVTQSPTHLIKTRGQQVTLRCSPISGHKSVSWYQQVLGQGPQFIFQYYEKEERGRGNFPDRFSARQFPNYSSELNVNALLLGDSALYLCASSLGFGGTEAFFGQGTRLTVV.

This clone occurred once. This rearrangement joins TRBV27 to TRBJ1-1; 7 bases are a match to TRBD1. Germline V gives CDR1 MNHEY, CDR2 SMNVEV (reference sequence). The CDR3 runs to 16 residues. The V and J ends lost 4 bases and 2 bases, in that order; junction bases with no gene match: 10. The CDR3 bases are TGTGCCAGCAGTTCCGATTTGGGACAGCTCAACACTGAAGCTTTCTTT. This sequence encodes CASSSDLGQLNTEAFF.

Of note for this clone: This sample also contains other DNA sequences that code for the same CDR3. The CDR3 loop reads CASSFSGTEAFF. Here the CDR3 DNA reads TGCGCCAGCAGCTTCTCCGGCACTGAAGCTTTCTTT. The V call is TRBV5-1, the J call TRBJ1-1, with no clear D. V was trimmed by 2 bases and J by 4 bases, leaving 6 bases between them. This CDR3 is 12 amino acids long. The germline V gene encodes CDR1 SGHRS and CDR2 YFSETQ.

The chain joins TRBV7-6 to TRBJ2-7; D ambiguous. Germline V gene data show CDR1 as SGHVS and CDR2 as FNYEAQ. With 5 bases removed from V and 3 bases from J, the gap between germline ends came to 14 bases. The CDR3 totals 14 residues. The DNA of the CDR3 is TGTGCCAGCAGCGAAGAACCCGGCGGCTACGAGCAGTACTTC. The encoded protein is CASSEEPGGYEQYF.

This rearrangement joins TRBV11-2 to TRBJ1-3; D call uncertain. The CDR3 is 14 residues long. Germline CDR1 and CDR2: SGHAT and FQNNGV. V lost 7 bases to trimming and J lost 2 bases, with 12 bases between them. In DNA, the CDR3 is TGTGCCAGCACCCAAAACGTGGCTGGAAACACCATATATTTT. This sequence encodes CASTQNVAGNTIYF.

The chain has TRBV11-2 and TRBJ1-1; 7 bases match TRBD1. From germline, CDR1 is SGHAT and CDR2 FQNNGV. V lost 1 base and J lost 4; bases outside the gene matches: 3. CDR3 size: 14 residues. CDR3 loop: CASSLVTGATEAFF. The CDR3 DNA is TGTGCCAGCAGCTTAGTAACAGGGGCCACTGAAGCTTTCTTT.

The J gene is TRBJ2-7, the V gene TRBV5-1, with D perhaps TRBD2 (5 bases). CDR1 SGHRS and CDR2 YFSETQ come from the germline V gene. With 10 bases removed from V and 2 bases from J, the gap between germline ends came to 19 bases. This CDR3 has 14 amino acids. CDR3 loop: CAQSRRVYAYEQYF. CDR3 coding DNA: TGCGCCCAGAGCCGGCGGGTTTACGCCTACGAGCAGTACTTC.

This clone was recorded once. The genes are TRBV7-9 and TRBJ2-2, with TRBD2 matching 11 bases. CDR3 length: 18 amino acids. After removal of 7 bases from V and 3 bases from J, the junction contained 13 bases not matched to a gene. The germline gives CDR1 SEHNR, CDR2 FQNEAQ (reference sequence). Here the CDR3 DNA reads TGTGCCAGCACCTCACCGGAGGGACTAGCGGAGTACACCGGGGAGCTGTTTTTT. The encoded protein is CASTSPEGLAEYTGELFF.

A remark on this clone: Additional DNA sequences in this sample encode the identical CDR3. The chain joins TRBV30 to TRBJ2-5; tentative D call: TRBD2 (6 bases). This CDR3 comprises 13 residues. Trimming shortened V by 1 base and J by 2 bases, and 8 bases separated the two germline ends. Germline CDR1 GTSNPN, CDR2 SVGIG (reference sequence). CDR3 coding DNA: TGTGCCTGGAGTGGGGACTCACAAGAGACCCAGTACTTC. Amino acid sequence: CAWSGDSQETQYF.